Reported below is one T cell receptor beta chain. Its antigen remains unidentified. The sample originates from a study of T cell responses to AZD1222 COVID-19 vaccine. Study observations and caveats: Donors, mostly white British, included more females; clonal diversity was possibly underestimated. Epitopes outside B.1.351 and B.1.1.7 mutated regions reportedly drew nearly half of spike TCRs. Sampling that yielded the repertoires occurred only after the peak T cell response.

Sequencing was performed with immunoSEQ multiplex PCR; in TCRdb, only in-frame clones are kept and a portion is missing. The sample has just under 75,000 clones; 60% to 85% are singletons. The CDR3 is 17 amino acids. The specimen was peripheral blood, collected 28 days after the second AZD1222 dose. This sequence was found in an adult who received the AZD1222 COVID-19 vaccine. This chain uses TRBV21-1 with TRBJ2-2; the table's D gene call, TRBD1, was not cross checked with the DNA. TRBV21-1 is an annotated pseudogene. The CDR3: CASSNKRSGGSTGELFF. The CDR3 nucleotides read TGTGCCAGCAGCAACAAAAGGTCAGGGGGGAGCACCGGGGAGCTGTTTTTT.